This T cell receptor (beta chain) was found in a study of graft-versus-host responses after intestinal transplantation (dated by TCRdb to the early 2020s). At the level of the whole study: Recipients received multivisceral, liver-intestinal, or isolated intestinal transplants. Every recipient was given anti-thymocyte globulin induction, followed by about 3 years of maintenance tacrolimus and steroids. Graft-versus-host and host-versus-graft alloreactive T cell clones were tracked in the graft, circulation and bone marrow after intestinal transplantation using bulk TCR-beta CDR3 sequencing. To identify alloreactive clones, pre-transplant mixed lymphocyte reaction products were sequenced and compared with unstimulated pre-transplant donor and recipient T cells. The cohort enrolled approximately 24 intestinal transplant recipients including one retransplant, and a few patients lacking pretransplant specimens were excluded. Donor T cell macrochimerism was defined as a peak of at least 4% donor T cells among recipient peripheral blood mononuclear cells. Rather than going through the commercial service, samples from a few later patients were sequenced in-house on an Illumina MiSeq and processed with MiXCR. On the study overall, not on this receptor specifically: High GvH to HvG T cell clonal ratios were observed in the allografts of patients with donor T cell macrochimerism. Early after transplant, peak levels of circulating GvH clones were found to be associated with declines in HvG clones. GvH clones were detected in recipient bone marrow, and some appeared earlier in ileal mucosa or blood, consistent with an intestinal mucosal origin. Conclusions were limited by the relatively low number and heterogeneity of intestinal transplant patients.

Points on this clone: Its antigen target is currently unknown. No per-base quality is available; no much larger clone lies one base away.

From the cysteine up to the phenylalanine, the CDR3 has a length of 13 residues. Only the CDR3 portion is preserved as DNA: 39 bases, with reading frame beginning at the first base. V lost 0 bases and J lost 8 bases; the stretch between them is 8 bases long. CDR1 and CDR2 are read off the germline V gene as SGHDT and YYEEEE. Library preparation used the immunoSEQ multiplex PCR assay. High-throughput TCR-beta CDR3 sequencing of genomic DNA from most patients was performed by Adaptive Biotechnologies. The published analysis was carried out like this. Adaptive's ImmunoSEQ software supplied the TCR sequencing data for around 19 patients, while MiXCR and VDJtools were used to process three other patients. Because the origin of CDR3 nucleotide sequences shared between donor and recipient could not be assigned, those sequences were removed. At least 2-fold expansion over unstimulated cells and a minimum CFSE-low frequency of 0.002% (template counts) or 0.001% (read counts) were required for clones to be classified as alloreactive. Clones were considered mappable if detected in sequenced pre-transplant spleen, lymph node, or MLR CFSE-low populations of the donor or recipient. Cumulative frequency of alloreactive clones was calculated as a percentage of all sequences weighted by copy number. Here the immuneACCESS table is served through TCRdb, limited to in-frame sequences with V and J called. Missing clones are a known gap in these copies; in checked studies unresolved V genes cover under half, and the rest lacks a known reason. That table gives V, J and clone size, and the DNA gave D and trimming. The sample records approximately 77,000 clones, about nine tenths of which are singletons. Around 0.69% of the sample is in the top ten clones.

Blood samples were collected up to 4 times in the first month after transplant and then at least monthly when available. Specimen: PBMCs, collected 98 days after intestinal transplantation. The sequence derives from a human patient who received an intestinal transplant, so some T cells may come from the graft donor. The chain is encoded by TRBV5-6 joined to TRBJ2-2; the D gene assignment is ambiguous. CDR3 region: CASSLGQAGELFF. The DNA is TGTGCCAGCAGCTTGGGTCAAGCAGGGGAGCTGTTTTTT. Where the CDR3 stops, the reference TRBV5-6 and TRBJ2-2 genes take over; the full variable domain is DAGVTQSPTHLIKTRGQQVTLRCSPKSGHDTVSWYQQALGQGPQFIFQYYEEEERQRGNFPDRFSGHQFPNYSSELNVNALLLGDSALYLCASSLGQAGELFFGEGSRLTVL.